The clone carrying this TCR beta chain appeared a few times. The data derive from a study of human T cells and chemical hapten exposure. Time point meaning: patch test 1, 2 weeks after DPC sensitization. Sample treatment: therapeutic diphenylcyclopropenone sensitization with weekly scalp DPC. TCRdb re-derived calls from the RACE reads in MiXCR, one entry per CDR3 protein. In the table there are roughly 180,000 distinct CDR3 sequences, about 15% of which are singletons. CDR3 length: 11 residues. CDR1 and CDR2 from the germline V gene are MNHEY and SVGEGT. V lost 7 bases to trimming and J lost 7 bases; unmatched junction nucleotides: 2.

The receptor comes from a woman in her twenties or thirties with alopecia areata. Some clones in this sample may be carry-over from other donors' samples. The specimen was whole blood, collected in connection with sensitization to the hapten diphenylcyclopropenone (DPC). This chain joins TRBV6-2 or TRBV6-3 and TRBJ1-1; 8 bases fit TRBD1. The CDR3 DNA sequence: TGTGCCAGCATCGACAGGGGTGAAGCTTTCTTT. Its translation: CASIDRGEAFF.